The rows below give T cell receptor beta chains drawn from one sample of a study of identifying expanded T cells in peripheral blood. Measured with immunoSEQ multiplex PCR; TCRdb has only the in-frame clones, and not every one. This table holds over 100,000 clones, around 90% found once. The specimen was blood. All receptors derive from a person aged 18 to 75 in good health. Both conserved end residues are part of each CDR3. The D gene is left open where the match is weak. Clone size is shown for a subset of rows, as once, few, many or a class of expanded clone.

V gene: TRBV5-5; J gene: TRBJ1-3; clone size: -; CDR3 length: 17; D gene: -; CDR3 protein: CASSLVRGGAPGNTIYF; CDR3 DNA: TGTGCCAGCAGCTTGGTCCGCGGGGGGGCGCCTGGAAACACCATATATTTT
V gene: TRBV7-9; J gene: TRBJ2-3; clone size: -; CDR3 length: 16; D gene: -; CDR3 protein: CASSPPGSSSTDTQYF; CDR3 DNA: TGTGCCAGCAGCCCCCCGGGATCATCTAGCACAGATACGCAGTATTTT
V gene: TRBV19; J gene: TRBJ2-1; clone size: -; CDR3 length: 14; D gene: TRBD1; CDR3 protein: CASHTTGSVNEQFF; CDR3 DNA: TGTGCCAGCCACACGACAGGGAGTGTCAATGAGCAGTTCTTC
V gene: TRBV5-4; J gene: TRBJ2-2; clone size: few; CDR3 length: 14; D gene: -; CDR3 protein: CASSLTGPTGELFF; CDR3 DNA: TGTGCCAGCAGCTTAACTGGACCCACCGGGGAGCTGTTTTTT
V gene: TRBV11-2; J gene: TRBJ2-7; clone size: -; CDR3 length: 15; D gene: -; CDR3 protein: CASSLGSGPSYEQYF; CDR3 DNA: TGTGCCAGCAGCTTAGGTTCAGGGCCCTCCTACGAGCAGTACTTC
V gene: TRBV10-3; J gene: TRBJ2-1; clone size: -; CDR3 length: 16; D gene: TRBD2; CDR3 protein: CAISESLAGDYNEQFF; CDR3 DNA: TGTGCCATCAGTGAGTCTTTGGCGGGGGACTACAATGAGCAGTTCTTC
V gene: TRBV6-1; J gene: TRBJ2-7; clone size: -; CDR3 length: 13; D gene: -; CDR3 protein: CASSGRATYEQYF; CDR3 DNA: TGTGCCAGCAGTGGGAGGGCGACCTACGAGCAGTACTTC
V gene: TRBV7-3; J gene: TRBJ1-3; clone size: -; CDR3 length: 13; D gene: -; CDR3 protein: CASSFGAGNTIYF; CDR3 DNA: TGTGCCAGCAGCTTCGGGGCTGGAAACACCATATATTTT
V gene: TRBV29-1; J gene: TRBJ2-4; clone size: -; CDR3 length: 12; D gene: -; CDR3 protein: CSAGQRENIQYF; CDR3 DNA: TGCAGCGCGGGACAGCGGGAAAACATTCAGTACTTC
V gene: TRBV5-4; J gene: TRBJ2-5; clone size: -; CDR3 length: 16; D gene: TRBD2; CDR3 protein: CASSSSGRAGKETQYF; CDR3 DNA: TGTGCCAGCAGCTCTAGCGGGAGGGCGGGGAAAGAGACCCAGTACTTC
V gene: TRBV18; J gene: TRBJ1-2; clone size: -; CDR3 length: 15; D gene: TRBD1; CDR3 protein: CASSRDRDSRYGYTF; CDR3 DNA: TGTGCCAGCTCGCGGGACAGGGATAGCCGCTATGGCTACACCTTC
V gene: TRBV9; J gene: TRBJ1-6; clone size: -; CDR3 length: 16; D gene: -; CDR3 protein: CASSVALSQGNSPLHF; CDR3 DNA: TGTGCCAGCAGCGTAGCTTTAAGCCAGGGGAATTCACCCCTCCACTTT
V gene: TRBV19; J gene: TRBJ1-2; clone size: once; CDR3 length: 13; D gene: TRBD1; CDR3 protein: CASSRGQSYGYTF; CDR3 DNA: TGTGCCAGTAGTAGGGGACAGAGCTATGGCTACACCTTC
V gene: TRBV27; J gene: TRBJ2-3; clone size: -; CDR3 length: 17; D gene: -; CDR3 protein: CASSNLGNGPASNTQYF; CDR3 DNA: TGTGCCAGCAGCAACCTGGGGAACGGGCCAGCTTCCAATACGCAGTATTTT
V gene: TRBV9; J gene: TRBJ2-1; clone size: -; CDR3 length: 15; D gene: -; CDR3 protein: CASSGTWGGLDEQFF; CDR3 DNA: TGTGCCAGCAGCGGCACGTGGGGGGGCCTTGATGAGCAGTTCTTC
V gene: TRBV21-1; J gene: TRBJ2-5; clone size: -; CDR3 length: 14; D gene: -; CDR3 protein: CASSRGTSQETQYF; CDR3 DNA: TGTGCCAGCAGCAGAGGGACTAGCCAAGAGACCCAGTACTTC
V gene: TRBV7-9; J gene: TRBJ1-3; clone size: -; CDR3 length: 15; D gene: -; CDR3 protein: CASSLFDMKGNTIYF; CDR3 DNA: TGTGCCAGCAGCTTATTCGACATGAAGGGTAACACCATATATTTT
V gene: TRBV5-1; J gene: TRBJ1-2; clone size: few; CDR3 length: 13; D gene: -; CDR3 protein: CASSTRTGYGYTF; CDR3 DNA: TGCGCCAGCAGCACACGAACCGGCTATGGCTACACCTTC
V gene: TRBV5-5; J gene: TRBJ2-2; clone size: -; CDR3 length: 16; D gene: TRBD2; CDR3 protein: CASSFYAGGNTGELFF; CDR3 DNA: TGTGCCAGCAGCTTCTACGCGGGGGGGAACACCGGGGAGCTGTTTTTT
V gene: TRBV7-8; J gene: TRBJ1-1; clone size: -; CDR3 length: 15; D gene: -; CDR3 protein: CASSLATQGNTEAFF; CDR3 DNA: TGTGCCAGCAGCTTAGCGACACAGGGGAACACTGAAGCTTTCTTT
V gene: TRBV5-1; J gene: TRBJ2-6; clone size: -; CDR3 length: 15; D gene: -; CDR3 protein: CASSRDGEGANVLTF; CDR3 DNA: TGCGCCAGCAGCCGGGATGGGGAAGGGGCCAACGTCCTGACTTTC
V gene: TRBV28; J gene: TRBJ2-2; clone size: -; CDR3 length: 14; D gene: -; CDR3 protein: CASTRQGNTGELFF; CDR3 DNA: TGTGCCAGCACGAGGCAGGGGAATACCGGGGAGCTGTTTTTT
V gene: TRBV6-1; J gene: TRBJ1-5; clone size: -; CDR3 length: 13; D gene: -; CDR3 protein: CASSDSLDQPQHF; CDR3 DNA: TGTGCCAGCTCCGACAGTTTGGATCAGCCCCAGCATTTT
V gene: TRBV7-3; J gene: TRBJ2-1; clone size: -; CDR3 length: 12; D gene: -; CDR3 protein: CASSLEVNEQFF; CDR3 DNA: TGTGCCAGCAGCTTAGAAGTAAATGAGCAGTTCTTC
V gene: TRBV27; J gene: TRBJ2-1; clone size: -; CDR3 length: 14; D gene: TRBD1; CDR3 protein: CASGIQGARNEQFF; CDR3 DNA: TGTGCCAGCGGAATTCAGGGGGCGCGCAATGAGCAGTTCTTC
V gene: TRBV10-3; J gene: TRBJ2-1; clone size: -; CDR3 length: 11; D gene: -; CDR3 protein: CAISESVEQFF; CDR3 DNA: TGTGCCATCAGTGAGTCCGTTGAGCAGTTCTTC
V gene: TRBV28; J gene: TRBJ2-7; clone size: -; CDR3 length: 13; D gene: TRBD2; CDR3 protein: CASSFLAGYEQYF; CDR3 DNA: TGTGCCAGCAGTTTCCTAGCGGGCTACGAGCAGTACTTC
V gene: TRBV7-2; J gene: TRBJ1-1; clone size: few; CDR3 length: 13; D gene: -; CDR3 protein: CASSLYLTAEAFF; CDR3 DNA: TGTGCCAGCAGCTTATATTTGACCGCTGAAGCTTTCTTT
V gene: TRBV4-1; J gene: TRBJ1-2; clone size: few; CDR3 length: 13; D gene: -; CDR3 protein: CASSQGGDYGYTF; CDR3 DNA: TGCGCCAGCAGCCAAGGGGGCGACTATGGCTACACCTTC
V gene: TRBV5-1; J gene: TRBJ2-5; clone size: -; CDR3 length: 14; D gene: TRBD1; CDR3 protein: CASSFGTGEETQYF; CDR3 DNA: TGCGCCAGCAGCTTCGGGACAGGAGAAGAGACCCAGTACTTC
V gene: TRBV7-3; J gene: TRBJ1-6; clone size: -; CDR3 length: 15; D gene: TRBD1; CDR3 protein: CASSLTGTGTSPLHF; CDR3 DNA: TGTGCCAGCAGCTTAACTGGGACAGGGACATCACCCCTCCACTTT
V gene: TRBV2; J gene: TRBJ1-4; clone size: -; CDR3 length: 14; D gene: TRBD1; CDR3 protein: CASRSGTANEKLFF; CDR3 DNA: TGTGCCAGCAGATCCGGGACAGCTAATGAAAAACTGTTTTTT
V gene: TRBV5-1; J gene: TRBJ2-7; clone size: -; CDR3 length: 12; D gene: -; CDR3 protein: CASSFGDYEQYF; CDR3 DNA: TGCGCCAGCAGCTTCGGCGATTACGAGCAGTACTTC
V gene: TRBV28; J gene: TRBJ2-1; clone size: once; CDR3 length: 17; D gene: TRBD2; CDR3 protein: CASSVISGAGSYNEQFF; CDR3 DNA: TGTGCCAGCAGTGTTATTAGCGGGGCAGGTTCATACAATGAGCAGTTCTTC
V gene: TRBV7-8; J gene: TRBJ1-6; clone size: -; CDR3 length: 16; D gene: -; CDR3 protein: CASSLGVSRASSPLHF; CDR3 DNA: TGTGCCAGCAGCTTAGGGGTTTCGAGGGCTAGTTCACCCCTCCACTTT
V gene: TRBV4-3; J gene: TRBJ1-6; clone size: -; CDR3 length: 17; D gene: -; CDR3 protein: CASSQGPKTGLGSPLHF; CDR3 DNA: TGCGCCAGCAGCCAAGGGCCAAAGACAGGTCTAGGTTCACCCCTCCACTTT
V gene: TRBV21-1; J gene: TRBJ1-5; clone size: once; CDR3 length: 17; D gene: -; CDR3 protein: CASSRRVLGRLIRPQHF; CDR3 DNA: TGTGCCAGCAGCAGACGAGTACTTGGACGGTTAATCAGGCCCCAGCATTTT
V gene: TRBV27; J gene: TRBJ1-5; clone size: -; CDR3 length: 14; D gene: TRBD1; CDR3 protein: CASNPGQTYQPQHF; CDR3 DNA: TGTGCCAGCAACCCGGGACAGACCTATCAGCCCCAGCATTTT
V gene: TRBV6-5; J gene: TRBJ1-1; clone size: -; CDR3 length: 14; D gene: -; CDR3 protein: CASSYAVQSPEAFF; CDR3 DNA: TGTGCCAGCAGTTACGCAGTGCAAAGCCCTGAAGCTTTCTTT
V gene: TRBV27; J gene: TRBJ2-3; clone size: -; CDR3 length: 14; D gene: TRBD1; CDR3 protein: CASSSRTGRETQYF; CDR3 DNA: TGTGCCAGCAGTTCGAGGACAGGGCGTGAGACGCAGTATTTT
V gene: TRBV28; J gene: TRBJ2-7; clone size: -; CDR3 length: 14; D gene: TRBD2; CDR3 protein: CASSFTGGSYEQYF; CDR3 DNA: TGTGCCAGCAGTTTTACGGGAGGCTCCTACGAGCAGTACTTC
V gene: TRBV5-1; J gene: TRBJ1-5; clone size: -; CDR3 length: 15; D gene: -; CDR3 protein: CASSLGGFSNQPQHF; CDR3 DNA: TGCGCCAGCAGCTTGGGTGGGTTTAGCAATCAGCCCCAGCATTTT
V gene: TRBV2; J gene: TRBJ1-3; clone size: once; CDR3 length: 15; D gene: -; CDR3 protein: CASSALVGAGNTIYF; CDR3 DNA: TGTGCCAGCAGTGCTTTGGTTGGGGCTGGAAACACCATATATTTT
V gene: TRBV28; J gene: TRBJ2-5; clone size: -; CDR3 length: 17; D gene: TRBD2; CDR3 protein: CASSLTVAGRTEETQYF; CDR3 DNA: TGTGCCAGCAGTTTAACGGTAGCGGGAAGGACTGAAGAGACCCAGTACTTC
V gene: TRBV6-4; J gene: TRBJ2-7; clone size: few; CDR3 length: 12; D gene: -; CDR3 protein: CASSGRVYEQYF; CDR3 DNA: TGTGCCAGCAGCGGACGGGTCTACGAGCAGTACTTC
V gene: TRBV5-8; J gene: TRBJ2-3; clone size: -; CDR3 length: 17; D gene: TRBD1; CDR3 protein: CASSLVIRQGAEDTQYF; CDR3 DNA: TGTGCCAGCAGCTTGGTTATCCGACAGGGGGCTGAAGATACGCAGTATTTT
V gene: TRBV5-4; J gene: TRBJ2-1; clone size: -; CDR3 length: 16; D gene: TRBD1; CDR3 protein: CASAWAGQGKRNEQFF; CDR3 DNA: TGTGCCAGCGCTTGGGCCGGACAGGGCAAGAGGAATGAGCAGTTCTTC
V gene: TRBV7-2; J gene: TRBJ1-1; clone size: few; CDR3 length: 13; D gene: TRBD1; CDR3 protein: CASSRRQGTEAFF; CDR3 DNA: TGTGCCAGCAGCCGGCGACAGGGTACTGAAGCTTTCTTT
V gene: TRBV19; J gene: TRBJ1-1; clone size: few; CDR3 length: 14; D gene: TRBD1; CDR3 protein: CASSIWSGQVGAFF; CDR3 DNA: TGTGCCAGTAGTATTTGGTCGGGACAGGTCGGCGCTTTCTTT
V gene: TRBV6-1; J gene: TRBJ2-3; clone size: -; CDR3 length: 16; D gene: TRBD2; CDR3 protein: CASSAQLAGERDTQYF; CDR3 DNA: TGTGCCAGCAGTGCGCAACTAGCGGGAGAACGAGATACGCAGTATTTT
V gene: TRBV28; J gene: TRBJ2-7; clone size: -; CDR3 length: 12; D gene: -; CDR3 protein: CASSLFDYEQYF; CDR3 DNA: TGTGCCAGCAGTTTATTCGATTACGAGCAGTACTTC
V gene: TRBV5-4; J gene: TRBJ2-1; clone size: -; CDR3 length: 15; D gene: TRBD2; CDR3 protein: CASSLAGGVYNEQFF; CDR3 DNA: TGTGCCAGCAGCTTAGCGGGGGGGGTATACAATGAGCAGTTCTTC
V gene: TRBV2; J gene: TRBJ1-5; clone size: -; CDR3 length: 17; D gene: -; CDR3 protein: CASSRNSQGFSNQPQHF; CDR3 DNA: TGTGCCAGCAGCAGAAACTCCCAGGGTTTTAGCAATCAGCCCCAGCATTTT
V gene: TRBV12-5; J gene: TRBJ2-3; clone size: -; CDR3 length: 15; D gene: TRBD1; CDR3 protein: CASAVEGGASDTQYF; CDR3 DNA: TGTGCTAGTGCCGTCGAAGGGGGCGCGTCAGATACGCAGTATTTT
V gene: TRBV4-1; J gene: TRBJ2-7; clone size: few; CDR3 length: 14; D gene: TRBD2; CDR3 protein: CASSLLAGVSEQYF; CDR3 DNA: TGCGCCAGCAGCCTACTAGCGGGAGTCTCCGAGCAGTACTTC
V gene: TRBV6-6; J gene: TRBJ2-1; clone size: -; CDR3 length: 14; D gene: TRBD1; CDR3 protein: CASRGTGDYNEQFF; CDR3 DNA: TGTGCCAGCAGGGGGACAGGGGATTACAATGAGCAGTTCTTC
V gene: TRBV6-5; J gene: TRBJ2-5; clone size: once; CDR3 length: 13; D gene: -; CDR3 protein: CASSYVSWETQYF; CDR3 DNA: TGTGCCAGCAGTTACGTGTCCTGGGAGACCCAGTACTTC
V gene: TRBV27; J gene: TRBJ1-3; clone size: -; CDR3 length: 16; D gene: -; CDR3 protein: CASSLQPGVSGNTIYF; CDR3 DNA: TGTGCCAGCAGCCTCCAGCCAGGTGTCTCTGGAAACACCATATATTTT
V gene: TRBV5-1; J gene: TRBJ1-2; clone size: once; CDR3 length: 13; D gene: -; CDR3 protein: CASSLVGGDGYTF; CDR3 DNA: TGCGCCAGCAGCTTGGTTGGGGGTGATGGCTACACCTTC